This passage covers 2 T cell receptor beta chains from one sample sequenced in a study of spatial heterogeneity in lung cancer (dated by TCRdb to between 2018 and 2021). The method behind the library was 5' RACE. Sequencing took place on a NextSeq 500. TCRdb handled the public reads itself, with Q25 trimming in fastp and clone calling in MiXCR, and kept productive beta chains. Rows matching on CDR3 protein sequence are summarized as one entry with the most common DNA and genes. For this sample the table gives roughly 48,000 distinct CDR3 sequences, of which less than 5.5% were detected only once. The ten most abundant clones make up roughly 11% of the sample. The time point tag for this specimen amounts to: sample taken at primary tumor resection. Sample: PBMCs, taken at surgery. The origin of the receptors is a male donor with early-stage non-small cell lung cancer.

This clonotype was seen ten or more times. This chain connects TRBV25-1 to TRBJ2-1; no clear D gene. Germline assignment: CDR1 MGHDK and CDR2 SYGVNS. Trimming cost V 2 bases and J 2 bases, with 13 bases left between them. The CDR3 totals 16 residues. CDR3: CASSEEVTLAYNEQFF. CDR3 sequence (DNA): TGTGCCAGCAGTGAAGAAGTGACCCTCGCCTACAATGAGCAGTTCTTC.

Many counts were recorded for this clonotype. J is TRBJ1-1 and V is TRBV27; D is possibly TRBD1 (6 bases). Deletions cut 10 bases from V and 5 bases from J, with 17 bases between. The CDR3 covers 13 residues. Looked up from germline, CDR1 is MNHEY and CDR2 is SMNVEV (reference sequence). The CDR3 spells CATMGAGKTEAFF. As DNA, the CDR3 is TGTGCCACCATGGGGGCCGGTAAGACTGAAGCTTTCTTT.